The 22 T cell receptor beta chains below all came from one sample that was sequenced in a study of human T cells and chemical hapten exposure (dated by TCRdb to about 2021). Interpreted using the paper, the time point label stands for: pre-sensitization, week 0. This sample's treatment or condition label indicates: therapeutic diphenylcyclopropenone sensitization with weekly scalp DPC. Libraries were built with RACE. Sequencer: NextSeq 500. The public reads were run again by TCRdb, first through fastp at Q25 and then through MiXCR, and only productive beta chains were kept. Rows matching on CDR3 protein sequence are summarized as one entry with the most common DNA and genes. In all, the sample holds 250,000 or so distinct CDR3 sequences, and 7.5% to 8% of those were seen once. The top ten clonotypes cover 1.2% of the sample. Specimen: whole blood, collected in connection with sensitization to the hapten diphenylcyclopropenone (DPC). These TCRs come from a man aged 18-30 years with alopecia areata. Some clones in this sample may be carry-over from other donors' samples.

This chain joins TRBV3-1 and TRBJ2-1; TRBD1 matches at 10 bases. This CDR3 spans 16 amino acids. The V gene's germline CDR1 is LGHDT and CDR2 YNNKEL (reference sequence). With V trimmed by 3 bases and J by 9 bases, 11 bases remained unmatched. The CDR3 loop reads CASSQVTETGGPEQFF. The CDR3 DNA is TGTGCCAGCAGCCAGGTCACGGAGACAGGGGGCCCTGAGCAGTTCTTC.

This clonotype appeared a few times. The chain is built from TRBV3-1 and TRBJ2-7; 7 bases map to TRBD2. After removal of 2 bases from V and 5 bases from J, the junction contained 6 bases not matched to a gene. Germline lookup yields CDR1 LGHDT and CDR2 YNNKEL (reference sequence). The length of the CDR3 is 14 residues. The CDR3 protein is CASSQWLAVNEQYF. CDR3 nucleotides: TGTGCCAGCAGCCAATGGCTAGCGGTGAACGAGCAGTACTTC.

This clonotype has more than one count but fewer than ten. The CDR3 nucleotides read TGCGCCAGCAGCTCGCAGACAGGGAAGAACACTGAAGCTTTCTTT. Its protein product is CASSSQTGKNTEAFF. V and J are TRBV5-1 and TRBJ1-1; TRBD1 matches 7 bases. The CDR3 length is 15 residues. V gave up 3 bases and J gave up 1 base; unmatched junction bases: 6. Germline V gene sequence: CDR1 SGHRS, CDR2 YFSETQ. Supplemented by reference TRBV5-1 and TRBJ1-1, the full variable domain reads KAGVTQTPRYLIKTRGQQVTLSCSPISGHRSVSWYQQTPGQGLQFLFEYFSETQRNKGNFPGRFSGRQFSNSRSEMNVSTLELGDSALYLCASSSQTGKNTEAFFGQGTRLTVV.

This clonotype has a count of ten or more. This chain connects TRBV6-5 to TRBJ2-5, with no clear D. Between the trimmed V and J ends, which lost 4 bases and 4 bases, there was a span of 10 bases. The CDR3 extends over 13 amino acids. The germline V gene has CDR1 MNHEY and CDR2 SVGAGI. CDR3 in amino acids: CASSSRAGETQYF. CDR3 DNA sequence: TGTGCCAGCAGTTCCCGGGCCGGAGAGACCCAGTACTTC.

The sample holds one count of this clonotype. V is TRBV6-1 and J is TRBJ1-2; TRBD1 matches at 12 bases. The CDR3 has 16 amino acids. V shed 0 bases and J 8 bases; nucleotides not matched to a gene: 7. Germline lookup yields CDR1 MNHNS and CDR2 SASEGT. CDR3 residues: CASSEAGRDRGRGYTF. CDR3 sequence (DNA): TGTGCCAGCAGTGAAGCCGGTCGGGACAGGGGGCGCGGCTACACCTTC.

This clonotype was seen a handful of times. The chain has TRBV2 and TRBJ1-6, with a weak D call TRBD1 (5 bases). CDR3 length: 16 residues. Germline V CDR1 and CDR2: SNHLY, FYNNEI. V was clipped by 5 bases and J by 5 bases, with 16 bases between them. CDR3 nucleotides: TGTGCCAGCAGTCGGGACGGAGCTAGCAATAATTCACCCCTCCACTTT. Translation: CASSRDGASNNSPLHF. Drawing the rest from reference TRBV2 and TRBJ1-6, the complete variable domain is EPEVTQTPSHQVTQMGQEVILRCVPISNHLYFYWYRQILGQKVEFLVSFYNNEISEKSEIFDDQFSVERPDGSNFTLKIRSTKLEDSAMYFCASSRDGASNNSPLHFGNGTRLTVT.

This clonotype was detected a few times. The chain combines TRBV12-3 or TRBV12-4 with TRBJ2-1; 7 bases map to TRBD1. This CDR3 comprises 17 residues. V shed 0 bases and J 4 bases; nucleotides not matched to a gene: 9. The CDR3 sequence: CASSLAFRGQPYNEQFF. CDR3 DNA: TGTGCCAGCAGTTTAGCTTTCCGGGGACAGCCTTACAATGAGCAGTTCTTC.

This chain uses TRBV5-5 with TRBJ1-6; D unresolved. V lost 1 base, J lost 5 bases, and 7 bases lay in between. The CDR3 contains 14 residues. Germline CDR1 and CDR2: SGHKS and YYEKEE (reference sequence). The CDR3 spells CASSLYGNNSPLHF. The CDR3 DNA reads as TGTGCCAGCAGCTTGTACGGCAATAATTCACCCCTCCACTTT.

Only a few counts were recorded for this clonotype. J is TRBJ2-6 and V is TRBV7-3; tentative D call: TRBD1 (5 bases). Germline-derived CDR1 and CDR2 are SGHTA and FQGTGA. V was trimmed by 5 bases and J by 2 bases, leaving 25 bases between them. This CDR3 region has 20 residues. The CDR3 coding sequence is TGTGCCAGCAGCCCATCGCCCCCGGGCAGGGTTAGAACTGGGGCCAACGTCCTGACTTTC. Its protein product is CASSPSPPGRVRTGANVLTF.

The chain has TRBV11-2 and TRBJ2-4; D possibly uses TRBD1 or TRBD2 (6 bases each). From germline, CDR1 is SGHAT and CDR2 FQNNGV. This CDR3 is built from 15 residues. V was cut by 6 bases and J by 3 bases, with 15 bases left in between. The CDR3 loop is CASRSGGGVKNIQYF. DNA of the CDR3: TGTGCCAGCAGGTCCGGGGGCGGGGTCAAAAACATTCAGTACTTC.

This clonotype has just a few counts. This chain uses TRBV7-2 with TRBJ1-2, with 7 positions matching TRBD1. With 1 base clipped from V and 3 bases from J, the junction kept 2 bases outside the gene matches. Looked up from germline, CDR1 is SGHTA and CDR2 is FQGNSA. The CDR3 consists of 14 residues. The CDR3 reads CASSLDRGDYGYTF. In DNA, the CDR3 is TGTGCCAGCAGCTTAGACAGGGGAGACTATGGCTACACCTTC.

This clonotype appeared a few times. V and J are TRBV4-1 and TRBJ2-2; 10 bases map to TRBD1. The junction had 5 bases not matched to a gene; V was cut back by 3 bases and J by 4 bases. Germline CDR1 and CDR2: MGHRA and YSYEKL. The CDR3 is 16 residues long. The CDR3: CASSQRQGAVTGELFF. In nucleotides, the CDR3 is TGCGCCAGCAGCCAGAGACAGGGGGCAGTCACCGGGGAGCTGTTTTTT.

The chain is built from TRBV4-1 and TRBJ1-1; maybe TRBD1 (6 bases). The CDR3 has 17 residues. Germline CDR1 is MGHRA and CDR2 is YSYEKL. V lost 4 bases and J 2 bases, leaving 20 bases between the germline ends. The CDR3 DNA reads TGCGCCAGCAGCCCGAAGCCTCAGGGACACAGCAACACTGAAGCTTTCTTT. Its protein product is CASSPKPQGHSNTEAFF.

There are many counts of this clonotype. The genes are TRBV28 and TRBJ1-2; TRBD1 aligns across 11 bases. The trim removed 6 bases at V and 4 bases at J, leaving 7 bases unmatched. The CDR3 extends over 15 amino acids. Germline lookup yields CDR1 MDHEN and CDR2 SYDVKM. The CDR3 region has the DNA TGTGCCAGCAGATCCGGGACAGGGGGTACCTATGGCTACACCTTC. This sequence encodes CASRSGTGGTYGYTF.

This clonotype was observed a few times. The chain has TRBV7-9 and TRBJ2-5; D ambiguous. Germline CDR1 SEHNR, CDR2 FQNEAQ (reference sequence). Deletions cut 6 bases from V and 1 base from J, with 9 bases between. The CDR3 runs 13 residues. This chain's CDR3 is CASSPPTQETQYF. The CDR3 DNA reads TGTGCCAGCAGTCCCCCAACCCAAGAGACCCAGTACTTC.

The chain recombines TRBV20-1 with TRBJ2-7, with no clear D. Germline CDR1 and CDR2: DFQATT and SNEGSKA (reference sequence). Trimming removed 1 base at V and 6 bases at J, with 19 bases between. The CDR3 spans 15 residues. CDR3 sequence reads: CSARGIGRESLEQYF. Written as DNA, the CDR3 is TGCAGTGCTAGAGGTATCGGACGAGAGAGCCTCGAGCAGTACTTC.

This clonotype was detected only a few times. The rearrangement uses TRBV7-9 and TRBJ2-7; no clear D gene. V lost 5 bases and J 0 bases, leaving 11 bases between the germline ends. Germline V gives CDR1 SEHNR, CDR2 FQNEAQ (reference sequence). This CDR3 is 14 amino acids long. Here the CDR3 reads CASSAVSVSYEQYF. The CDR3 DNA reads as TGTGCCAGCAGCGCAGTATCTGTCTCCTACGAGCAGTACTTC.

This clonotype was seen more than once but under ten times. The chain links TRBV11-2 to TRBJ1-1, with TRBD1 matching 7 bases. This CDR3 has 16 residues. Germline loops: CDR1 SGHAT, CDR2 FQNNGV. Losses at the gene ends were 1 base for V and 2 bases for J; bases not matched to a gene: 7. The CDR3 DNA sequence: TGTGCCAGCAGCTTAGTCCAGGGGGTGGGAAACACTGAAGCTTTCTTT. Amino acid sequence: CASSLVQGVGNTEAFF.

The V call is TRBV7-8, the J call TRBJ1-1; 7 bases are a match to TRBD1. J lost 11 bases, V lost 3 bases, and 9 bases had no gene match. Germline values: CDR1 SGHVS, CDR2 FQNEAQ. The CDR3 is 13 residues long. CDR3 nucleotides: TGTGCCAGCAGCTTCTTAGAGGGGGCGCGGGCTTTCTTT. Its translation: CASSFLEGARAFF. Supplemented by reference TRBV7-8 and TRBJ1-1, the full variable domain reads GAGVSQSPRYKVAKRGQDVALRCDPISGHVSLFWYQQALGQGPEFLTYFQNEAQLDKSGLPSDRFFAERPEGSVSTLKIQRTQQEDSAVYLCASSFLEGARAFFGQGTRLTVV.

V and J are TRBV4-1 and TRBJ2-7, with D perhaps TRBD2 (5 bases). CDR1 and CDR2 (germline): MGHRA, YSYEKL. V was cut by 5 bases and J by 7 bases, with 21 bases left in between. The CDR3 has 15 residues. Here the CDR3 reads CASSYPGSSFQEQYF. The CDR3 bases are TGCGCCAGCAGCTACCCTGGGAGCTCATTTCAAGAGCAGTACTTC.

The J gene is TRBJ1-2, the V gene TRBV29-1; D is unclear. Germline CDR1 and CDR2: SQVTM and ANQGSEA. V was trimmed by 6 bases and J by 4 bases, leaving 15 bases between them. This CDR3 comprises 13 residues. The CDR3, as DNA: TGCAGCGTGACGGTAGGGCCCGCCTATGGCTACACCTTC. Translated, it gives CSVTVGPAYGYTF.

The rearrangement joins TRBV4-3 to TRBJ1-2; the match to TRBD1 covers 7 bases. V trimming: 1 base; J trimming: 4 bases; junction bases outside the gene matches: 6. Germline CDR1 and CDR2: LGHNA and YSLEER. This CDR3 has 15 amino acids. CDR3 amino acids: CASSQGSGQIYGYTF. The CDR3 DNA reads TGCGCCAGCAGCCAAGGTTCGGGACAGATCTATGGCTACACCTTC.